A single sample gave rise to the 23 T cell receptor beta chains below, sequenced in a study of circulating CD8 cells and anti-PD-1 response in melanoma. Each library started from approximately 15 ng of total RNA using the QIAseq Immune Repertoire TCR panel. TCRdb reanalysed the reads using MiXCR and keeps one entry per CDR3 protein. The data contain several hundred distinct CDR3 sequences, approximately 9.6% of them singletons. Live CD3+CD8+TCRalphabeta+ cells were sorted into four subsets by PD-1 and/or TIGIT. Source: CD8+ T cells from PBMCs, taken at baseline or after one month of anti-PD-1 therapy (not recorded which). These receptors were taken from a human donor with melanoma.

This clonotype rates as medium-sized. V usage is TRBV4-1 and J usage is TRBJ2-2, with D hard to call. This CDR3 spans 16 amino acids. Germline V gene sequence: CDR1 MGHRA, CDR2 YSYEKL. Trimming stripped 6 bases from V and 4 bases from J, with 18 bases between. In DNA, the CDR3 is TGCGCCAGCAGTCTGAGTGGGCAAGTGGGCACCGGGGAGCTGTTTTTT. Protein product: CASSLSGQVGTGELFF.

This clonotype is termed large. The CDR3 reads CASDGGSSGANVLTF. As DNA, the CDR3 is TGTGCCAGCGATGGGGGTAGTTCTGGGGCCAACGTCCTGACTTTC. The J gene is TRBJ2-6, the V gene TRBV2; D possibly matches TRBD1 or TRBD2 (5 bases each). Trimming took 8 bases from V and 1 from J, leaving 12 bases between them. Looked up from germline, CDR1 is SNHLY and CDR2 is FYNNEI. The CDR3 is made up of 15 amino acids.

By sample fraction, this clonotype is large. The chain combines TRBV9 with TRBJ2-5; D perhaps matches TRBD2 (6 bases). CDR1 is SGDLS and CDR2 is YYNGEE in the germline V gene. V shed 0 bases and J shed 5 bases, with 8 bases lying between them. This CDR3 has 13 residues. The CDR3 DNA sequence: TGTGCCAGCAGCGTAGGGGGGGTCGAGACCCAGTACTTC. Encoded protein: CASSVGGVETQYF.

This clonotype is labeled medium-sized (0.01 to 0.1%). The CDR3 region is CASSIVGDRPSTDTQYF. The DNA of the CDR3 is TGTGCCAGTAGTATAGTGGGGGACAGGCCCTCCACAGATACGCAGTATTTT. The chain has TRBV19 and TRBJ2-3, with 8 positions matching TRBD1. Trimming at V came to 1 base and at J to 2 bases, leaving 8 bases not matched to a gene. Germline CDR1 and CDR2: LNHDA and SQIVND (reference sequence). The CDR3 spans 17 residues.

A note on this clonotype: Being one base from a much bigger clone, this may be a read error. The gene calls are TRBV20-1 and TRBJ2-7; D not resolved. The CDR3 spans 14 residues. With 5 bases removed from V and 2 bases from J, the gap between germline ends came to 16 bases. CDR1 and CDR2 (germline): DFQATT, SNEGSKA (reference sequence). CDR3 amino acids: CSADSSVSPYEQYF. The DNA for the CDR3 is TGCAGTGCTGACTCGTCGGTCAGTCCCTACGAGCAGTACTTC.

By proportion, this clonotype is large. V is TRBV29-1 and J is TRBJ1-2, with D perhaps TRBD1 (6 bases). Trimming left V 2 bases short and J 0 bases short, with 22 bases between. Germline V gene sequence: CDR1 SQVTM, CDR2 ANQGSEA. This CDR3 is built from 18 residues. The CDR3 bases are TGCAGCGTTGAAAACCTGGTGGACAGCCAATTCCCTAACTATGGCTACACCTTC. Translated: CSVENLVDSQFPNYGYTF.

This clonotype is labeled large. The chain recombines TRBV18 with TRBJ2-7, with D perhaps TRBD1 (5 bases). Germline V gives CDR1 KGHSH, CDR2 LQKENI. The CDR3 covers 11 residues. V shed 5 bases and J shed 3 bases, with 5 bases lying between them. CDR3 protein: CASSDSYEQYF. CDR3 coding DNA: TGTGCCAGCTCAGACAGCTACGAGCAGTACTTC.

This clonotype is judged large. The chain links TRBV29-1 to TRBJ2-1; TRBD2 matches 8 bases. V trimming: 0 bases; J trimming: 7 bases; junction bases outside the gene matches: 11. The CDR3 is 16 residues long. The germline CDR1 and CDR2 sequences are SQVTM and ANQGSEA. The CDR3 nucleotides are TGCAGCGTTGAAGATAGTAAAGGACTAGCCGAAAATGAGCAGTTCTTC. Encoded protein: CSVEDSKGLAENEQFF.

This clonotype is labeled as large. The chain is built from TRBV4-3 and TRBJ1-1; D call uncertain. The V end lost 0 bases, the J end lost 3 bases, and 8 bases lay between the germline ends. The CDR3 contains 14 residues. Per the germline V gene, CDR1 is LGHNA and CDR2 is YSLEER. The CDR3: CASSQEVSYTEAFF. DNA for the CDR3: TGCGCCAGCAGCCAAGAAGTAAGTTACACTGAAGCTTTCTTT.

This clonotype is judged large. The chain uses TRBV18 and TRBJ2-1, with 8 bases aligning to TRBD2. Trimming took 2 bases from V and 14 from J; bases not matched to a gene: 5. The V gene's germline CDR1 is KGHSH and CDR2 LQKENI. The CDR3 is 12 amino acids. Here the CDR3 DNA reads TGTGCCAGCTCACCATCCGGGGGGGCTAAGTTCTTC. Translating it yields CASSPSGGAKFF.

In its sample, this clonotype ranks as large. In DNA, the CDR3 is TGCGCCAGCAGCCAAGAAGGGTGGGAAGAGCAGTTCTTC. It codes for CASSQEGWEEQFF. The chain couples TRBV4-3 to TRBJ2-1; D unresolved. Trimming left V 0 bases short and J 10 bases short, with 10 bases between. In germline, CDR1 is LGHNA, CDR2 YSLEER. The CDR3 is 13 residues long.

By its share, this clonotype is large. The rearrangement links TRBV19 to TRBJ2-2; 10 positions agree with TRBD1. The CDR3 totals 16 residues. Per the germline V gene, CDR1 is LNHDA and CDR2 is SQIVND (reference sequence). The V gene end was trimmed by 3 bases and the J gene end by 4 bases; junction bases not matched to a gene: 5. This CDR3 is CASSIGTGEGTGELFF. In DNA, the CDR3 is TGTGCCAGTAGTATCGGGACAGGGGAAGGCACCGGGGAGCTGTTTTTT.

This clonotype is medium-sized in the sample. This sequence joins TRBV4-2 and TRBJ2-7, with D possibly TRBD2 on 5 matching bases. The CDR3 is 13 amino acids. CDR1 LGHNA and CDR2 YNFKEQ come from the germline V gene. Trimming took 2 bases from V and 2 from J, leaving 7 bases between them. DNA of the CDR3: TGTGCCAGCAGCCAACTGGGAGCCTACGAGCAGTACTTC. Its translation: CASSQLGAYEQYF.

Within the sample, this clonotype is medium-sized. The DNA for the CDR3 is TGTGCCAGCAGCCAAGGGACAGGGGGCTACGAGCAGTACTTC. Residues: CASSQGTGGYEQYF. The chain combines TRBV14 with TRBJ2-7; 10 nucleotides align to TRBD1. V dropped 1 base and J dropped 3; count of bases not matched to a gene: 0. Per the germline V gene, CDR1 is SGHDN and CDR2 is FVKESK. The CDR3 has 14 residues.

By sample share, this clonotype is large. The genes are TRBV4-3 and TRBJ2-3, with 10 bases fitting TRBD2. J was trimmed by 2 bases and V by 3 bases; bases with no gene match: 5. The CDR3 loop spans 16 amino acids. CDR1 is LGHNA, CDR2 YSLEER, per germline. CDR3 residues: CASSHGTSVNTDTQYF. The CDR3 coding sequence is TGCGCCAGCAGCCATGGGACTAGCGTAAACACAGATACGCAGTATTTT.

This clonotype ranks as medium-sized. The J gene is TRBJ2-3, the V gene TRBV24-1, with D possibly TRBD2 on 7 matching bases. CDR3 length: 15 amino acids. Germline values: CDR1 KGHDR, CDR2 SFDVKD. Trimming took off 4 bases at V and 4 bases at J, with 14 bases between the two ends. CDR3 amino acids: CATSEPGGRPDTQYF. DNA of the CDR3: TGTGCCACCAGTGAACCGGGGGGCCGGCCAGATACGCAGTATTTT.

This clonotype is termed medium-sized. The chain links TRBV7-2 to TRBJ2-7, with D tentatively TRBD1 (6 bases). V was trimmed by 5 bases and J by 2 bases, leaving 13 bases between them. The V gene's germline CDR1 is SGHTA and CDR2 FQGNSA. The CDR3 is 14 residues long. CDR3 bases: TGTGCCAGCAGCCGTGGGCAGGGGACCTACGAGCAGTACTTC. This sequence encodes CASSRGQGTYEQYF.

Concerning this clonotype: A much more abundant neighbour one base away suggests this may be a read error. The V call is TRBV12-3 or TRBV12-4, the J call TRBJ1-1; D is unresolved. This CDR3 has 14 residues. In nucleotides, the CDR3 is TGTGCCAGCAGTTTAGGGGTTTTAGGCACTGAAGCTTCCTTT. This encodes CASSLGVLGTEASF.

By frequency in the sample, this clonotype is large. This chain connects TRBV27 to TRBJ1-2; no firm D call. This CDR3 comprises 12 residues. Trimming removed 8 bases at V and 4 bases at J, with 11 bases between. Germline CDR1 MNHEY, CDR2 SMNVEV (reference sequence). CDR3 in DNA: TGTGCCAGCGGCGACATGGGCTATGGCTACACCTTC. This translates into CASGDMGYGYTF.

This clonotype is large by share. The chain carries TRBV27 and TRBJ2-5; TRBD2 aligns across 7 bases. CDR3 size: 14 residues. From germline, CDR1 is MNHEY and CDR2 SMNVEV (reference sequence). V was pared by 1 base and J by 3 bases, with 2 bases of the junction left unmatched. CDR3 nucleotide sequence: TGTGCCAGCAGTTTATGGGGAGGGAAAGAGACCCAGTACTTC. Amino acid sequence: CASSLWGGKETQYF.

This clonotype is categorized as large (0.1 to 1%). The CDR3 nucleotides are TGTGCCACCAGGGCTTCCGGGACAGGGAGTGAGCAGTTCTTC. This encodes CATRASGTGSEQFF. V and J are TRBV24-1 and TRBJ2-1; 9 bases agree with TRBD1. From germline, CDR1 is KGHDR and CDR2 SFDVKD. With V trimmed by 7 bases and J by 9 bases, 9 bases remained unmatched. The CDR3 sequence is 14 residues long.

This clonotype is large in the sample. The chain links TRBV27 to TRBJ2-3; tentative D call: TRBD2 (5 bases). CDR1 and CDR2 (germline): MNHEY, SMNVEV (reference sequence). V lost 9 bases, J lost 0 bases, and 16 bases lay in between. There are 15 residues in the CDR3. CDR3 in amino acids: CARGDWRTSTDTQYF. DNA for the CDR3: TGTGCCAGGGGAGACTGGAGGACTAGCACAGATACGCAGTATTTT.

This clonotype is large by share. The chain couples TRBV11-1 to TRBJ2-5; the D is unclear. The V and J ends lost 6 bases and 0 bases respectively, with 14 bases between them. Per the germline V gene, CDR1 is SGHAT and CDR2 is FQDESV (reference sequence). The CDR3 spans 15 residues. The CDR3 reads CASRLDPLYQETQYF. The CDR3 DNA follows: TGTGCCAGCAGGCTCGACCCCCTGTACCAAGAGACCCAGTACTTC. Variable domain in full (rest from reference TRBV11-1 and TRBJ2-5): EAEVAQSPRYKITEKSQAVAFWCDPISGHATLYWYRQILGQGPELLVQFQDESVVDDSQLPKDRFSAERLKGVDSTLKIQPAELGDSAMYLCASRLDPLYQETQYFGPGTRLLVL.